The 21 T cell receptor beta chains below were found in one sample sequenced in a study of cytomegalovirus exposure and HLA in healthy donors. Produced via immunoSEQ multiplex PCR; TCRdb's table is partial and in-frame only. Here the sample spans more than 85,000 clones, approximately 94% being singletons. Sequencing was performed on PBMCs. The receptors come from a woman in her thirties in good health and CMV-seropositive.

The genes are TRBV30 and TRBJ2-1; 8 nucleotides agree with TRBD2. Looked up from germline, CDR1 is GTSNPN and CDR2 is SVGIG (reference sequence). The J segment lost 3 bases and the V segment lost 2 bases, leaving 6 bases of the junction unmatched. The CDR3 length is 15 residues. This CDR3 reads CAWSMESGSYNEQFF. CDR3 nucleotides: TGTGCCTGGAGTATGGAAAGCGGGAGCTACAATGAGCAGTTCTTC.

This chain links TRBV19 with TRBJ1-5; 8 bases fit TRBD1. Looked up from germline, CDR1 is LNHDA and CDR2 is SQIVND (reference sequence). V gave up 5 bases and J gave up 6 bases; unmatched junction bases: 12. The CDR3 covers 16 residues. The CDR3 region has the DNA TGTGCCAGTAGTCCAATTCGGCAGGGGGCGGGTCAGCCCCAGCATTTT. Translation gives CASSPIRQGAGQPQHF.

V usage is TRBV13 and J usage is TRBJ2-7; D not certain. V shed 1 base and J shed 4 bases, with 14 bases lying between them. The germline V gene has CDR1 PRHDT and CDR2 FYEKMQ (reference sequence). The CDR3 has 15 amino acids. This chain's CDR3 is CASSLASGNLYEQYF. CDR3 coding DNA: TGTGCCAGCAGCTTAGCGTCAGGCAATTTATACGAGCAGTACTTC. Together with reference TRBV13 and TRBJ2-7, the CDR3 gives the full variable domain: AAGVIQSPRHLIKEKRETATLKCYPIPRHDTVYWYQQGPGQDPQFLISFYEKMQSDKGSIPDRFSAQQFSDYHSELNMSSLELGDSALYFCASSLASGNLYEQYFGPGTRLTVT.

This chain joins TRBV4-1 and TRBJ2-5; 12 nucleotides align to TRBD2. The CDR3 length is 17 residues. Per the germline V gene, CDR1 is MGHRA and CDR2 is YSYEKL. V lost 3 bases, J lost 4 bases, and 9 bases stayed unmatched. The CDR3 nucleotides read TGCGCCAGCAGCCATCCGCGACTAGCGGGAGAAGCAGAGACCCAGTACTTC. As protein: CASSHPRLAGEAETQYF.

The V and J genes are TRBV6-5 and TRBJ2-4, with 8 bases matching TRBD1. Germline loops: CDR1 MNHEY, CDR2 SVGAGI. This CDR3 is built from 15 residues. The ends lost 5 bases at V and 3 bases at J; junction bases unmatched: 6. The CDR3: CASSPAGGGKNIQYF. Here the CDR3 DNA reads TGTGCCAGCAGTCCCGCAGGGGGCGGCAAAAACATTCAGTACTTC.

The chain uses TRBV5-4 and TRBJ2-7, with a possible D match to TRBD1 (5 bases). Germline CDR1 SGHNT, CDR2 YYREEE (reference sequence). CDR3 length: 13 residues. Trimming left V 3 bases short and J 3 bases short, with 10 bases between. CDR3 nucleotides: TGTGCCAGCAGCTCAACAGGTTACTACGAGCAGTACTTC. Its translation is CASSSTGYYEQYF.

The chain uses TRBV18 and TRBJ1-2; D is perhaps TRBD1 (6 bases). The CDR3 is made up of 14 amino acids. CDR1 is KGHSH, CDR2 LQKENI, per germline. The germline V and J ends were trimmed by 0 bases and 8 bases, with 13 bases remaining between them. CDR3 DNA: TGTGCCAGCTCACCACCGGTCGCAGGGGACGGCTACACCTTC. This gives the protein CASSPPVAGDGYTF.

This chain uses TRBV21-1 with TRBJ2-1; the table's D gene call, TRBD2, was not cross checked with the DNA. TRBV21-1 is listed as a pseudogene. This CDR3 is 14 amino acids long. CDR3 residues: CASGDSIFYNEQFF. In nucleotides, the CDR3 is TGTGCCAGCGGGGACTCGATCTTCTACAATGAGCAGTTCTTC.

The gene calls are TRBV19 and TRBJ1-2; TRBD1 might be the D (6 bases). The CDR3 totals 18 residues. V was trimmed by 0 bases and J by 0 bases, leaving 17 bases between them. The germline gives CDR1 LNHDA, CDR2 SQIVND (reference sequence). Here the CDR3 DNA reads TGTGCCAGTAGTATAGATATCCCCACAGGGATAGCTAACTATGGCTACACCTTC. Translation: CASSIDIPTGIANYGYTF.

This clone was picked up one time. This chain connects TRBV11-3 to TRBJ2-1, with TRBD2 matching over 10 bases. This CDR3 is 16 amino acids long. The J segment lost 6 bases and the V segment lost 3 bases, leaving 8 bases of the junction unmatched. The V gene's germline CDR1 is SGHNT and CDR2 YENEEA. The CDR3 here is CASSLASGSFGNEQFF. CDR3 coding DNA: TGTGCCAGCAGCTTGGCTAGCGGGAGTTTTGGCAATGAGCAGTTCTTC.

The chain combines TRBV6-4 with TRBJ2-1, with a weak D call TRBD1 (6 bases). Germline V gives CDR1 MRHNA, CDR2 SNTAGT. The CDR3 is made up of 15 amino acids. Deletions cut 5 bases from V and 3 bases from J, with 14 bases between. CDR3 DNA sequence: TGTGCCAGCAGTCCCACTTCAGGGGACTACAATGAGCAGTTCTTC. Encoded protein: CASSPTSGDYNEQFF.

The chain has TRBV2 and TRBJ2-1; weak D call: TRBD2 (6 bases). The CDR3 is 15 amino acids. The ends were cut back, 6 bases at V and 9 bases at J, with 21 bases in the middle. Germline V gives CDR1 SNHLY, CDR2 FYNNEI. CDR3 sequence: CASRVGGERLGEQFF. In nucleotides, the CDR3 is TGTGCCAGCAGGGTGGGGGGAGAGCGATTGGGTGAGCAGTTCTTC.

The V call is TRBV7-6, the J call TRBJ2-1, with 10 bases aligning to TRBD1. Germline CDR1 reads SGHVS; CDR2 reads FNYEAQ. The V gene end was trimmed by 5 bases and the J gene end by 12 bases; junction bases not matched to a gene: 16. The CDR3 runs 16 residues. DNA of the CDR3: TGTGCCAGCAGCCCCCTTGGGACAGGGGAAAGATTGCGGCAGTTCTTC. It translates to CASSPLGTGERLRQFF.

The CDR3 sequence is CASRVRLAGSYNEQFF. The CDR3 DNA reads as TGTGCCAGCAGGGTCCGGTTGGCGGGCTCCTACAATGAGCAGTTCTTC. This chain connects TRBV28 to TRBJ2-1; tentative D call: TRBD2 (5 bases). The ends were cut back, 6 bases at V and 0 bases at J, with 15 bases in the middle. This CDR3 comprises 16 residues. CDR1 and CDR2 (germline): MDHEN, SYDVKM. Full variable domain (remainder filled in from reference TRBV28 and TRBJ2-1): DVKVTQSSRYLVKRTGEKVFLECVQDMDHENMFWYRQDPGLGLRLIYFSYDVKMKEKGDIPEGYSVSREKKERFSLILESASTNQTSMYLCASRVRLAGSYNEQFFGPGTRLTVL.

CDR3 protein: CASSRGFGANEKLFF. CDR3 sequence (DNA): TGTGCCAGCAGTCGAGGGTTTGGCGCTAATGAAAAACTGTTTTTT. The chain has TRBV28 and TRBJ1-4; D unresolved. Trimming left V 5 bases short and J 3 bases short, with 13 bases between. The CDR3 extends over 15 amino acids. In germline, CDR1 is MDHEN, CDR2 SYDVKM.

The gene calls are TRBV4-3 and TRBJ2-1, with D perhaps TRBD1 (6 bases). CDR3 size: 17 residues. Deletions cut 3 bases from V and 4 bases from J, with 19 bases between. CDR1 and CDR2 from the germline V gene are LGHNA and YSLEER. The CDR3 nucleotides read TGCGCCAGCAGCCAGAACCACCGGGACAAAGAATACAATGAGCAGTTCTTC. Translated: CASSQNHRDKEYNEQFF.

The genes are TRBV4-2 and TRBJ2-2; the match to TRBD1 covers 8 bases. V shed 4 bases and J 1 base; nucleotides not matched to a gene: 2. There are 15 residues in the CDR3. Looked up from germline, CDR1 is LGHNA and CDR2 is YNFKEQ. As DNA, the CDR3 is TGTGCCAGCAGCCCCGGGACAGGGAACACCGGGGAGCTGTTTTTT. Its protein product is CASSPGTGNTGELFF.

The V gene is TRBV7-9, the J gene TRBJ2-3, with a weak D call TRBD1 (5 bases). V lost 8 bases to trimming and J lost 3 bases, with 15 bases between them. CDR1 is SEHNR, CDR2 FQNEAQ, per germline (reference sequence). This CDR3 has 14 amino acids. The CDR3, as DNA: TGTGCCAGCGATAAGGTATCAGGGACAGATACGCAGTATTTT. Translation: CASDKVSGTDTQYF.

The chain links TRBV5-4 to TRBJ1-4; 9 positions match TRBD1. V was pared by 5 bases and J by 6 bases, with 5 bases of the junction left unmatched. The CDR3 runs to 14 residues. Germline V gives CDR1 SGHNT, CDR2 YYREEE (reference sequence). In DNA, the CDR3 is TGTGCCAGCAGGCCGGGACAGGGAGATGAAAAACTGTTTTTT. Translation: CASRPGQGDEKLFF.

This chain links TRBV18 with TRBJ2-2, with D uncertain. From germline, CDR1 is KGHSH and CDR2 LQKENI. The CDR3 is 15 amino acids. Trimming pared 1 base from V and 5 bases from J, leaving 11 bases between. The CDR3 DNA reads TGTGCCAGCTCACCACGTTTTTACCGGACCGGGGAGCTGTTTTTT. It translates to CASSPRFYRTGELFF.

V usage is TRBV10-2 and J usage is TRBJ2-7; TRBD2 matches at 7 bases. With 3 bases clipped from V and 6 bases from J, the junction kept 11 bases outside the gene matches. Germline CDR1 and CDR2: WSHSY and SAAADI. The CDR3 loop spans 15 amino acids. The CDR3 region is CASSDRTGGGGEQYF. In DNA form, the CDR3 reads TGCGCCAGCAGTGATCGGACGGGAGGTGGAGGCGAGCAGTACTTC.